The clone carrying this TCR beta chain was found many times. The record originates from a study of T-cell reconstitution after alpha-beta-depleted transplantation in children. Unique molecular identifiers were used to barcode this TCRbeta library. From the PCR reads, TCRdb called clonotypes with MiXCR, one entry per CDR3 protein. The repertoire holds 380,000 or so distinct CDR3 sequences, with about 14% as singletons. Germline V gene lookup returns CDR1 SGHVS and CDR2 FQNEAQ. Trimming stripped 3 bases from V and 1 base from J, with 6 bases between. This CDR3 spans 13 amino acids. The sequenced sample was PBMCs, obtained from the stem cell graft. The receptor's source is a human donor who donated a stem cell graft to a child with Fanconi anemia. This sequence joins TRBV7-8 and TRBJ2-5; D not resolved. In nucleotides, the CDR3 is TGTGCCAGCAGCTTTGACCGCCAAGAGACCCAGTACTTC. It translates to CASSFDRQETQYF.